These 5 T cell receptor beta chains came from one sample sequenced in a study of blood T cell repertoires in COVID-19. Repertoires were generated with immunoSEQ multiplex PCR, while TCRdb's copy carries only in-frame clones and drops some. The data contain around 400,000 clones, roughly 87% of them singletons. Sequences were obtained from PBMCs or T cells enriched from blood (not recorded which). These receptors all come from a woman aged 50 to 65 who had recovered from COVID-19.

CDR3 DNA sequence: TGCGCCAGCAGCCCCAAAGGAGGGACAGGACTCTATGGCTACACCTTC. Amino acids: CASSPKGGTGLYGYTF. The chain links TRBV4-3 to TRBJ1-2; 8 positions match TRBD1. The CDR3 consists of 16 residues. Germline V gene lookup returns CDR1 LGHNA and CDR2 YSLEER. Trimming removed 4 bases from V and 4 bases from J; junction bases left unmatched: 11.

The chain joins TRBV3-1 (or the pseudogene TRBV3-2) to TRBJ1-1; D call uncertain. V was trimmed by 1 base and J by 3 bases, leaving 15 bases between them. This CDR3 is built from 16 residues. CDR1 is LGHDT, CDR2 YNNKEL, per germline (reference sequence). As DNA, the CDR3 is TGTGCCAGCAGCCAAGCACTGAGGCCGATTCACACTGAAGCTTTCTTT. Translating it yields CASSQALRPIHTEAFF.

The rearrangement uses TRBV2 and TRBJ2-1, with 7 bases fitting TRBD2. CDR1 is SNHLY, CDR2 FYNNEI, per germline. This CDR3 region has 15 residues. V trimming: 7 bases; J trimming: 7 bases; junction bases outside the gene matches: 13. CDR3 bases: TGTGCCAGCACCCAAATGGGGGGGTTGGATAATGAGCAGTTCTTC. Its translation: CASTQMGGLDNEQFF.

The CDR3 protein is CATSRQGPSYEQYF. DNA of the CDR3: TGTGCCACGAGCCGACAGGGGCCCTCCTACGAGCAGTACTTC. This sequence joins TRBV6-5 and TRBJ2-7, with 8 bases fitting TRBD1. The ends lost 10 bases at V and 0 bases at J; junction bases unmatched: 8. The CDR3 sequence is 14 residues long. Germline V CDR1 and CDR2: MNHEY, SVGAGI.

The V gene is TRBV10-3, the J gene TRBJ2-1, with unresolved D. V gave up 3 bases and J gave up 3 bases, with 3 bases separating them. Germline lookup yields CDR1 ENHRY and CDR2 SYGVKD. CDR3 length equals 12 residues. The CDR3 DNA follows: TGTGCCATCAGTGACTTCTACAATGAGCAGTTCTTC. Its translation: CAISDFYNEQFF.